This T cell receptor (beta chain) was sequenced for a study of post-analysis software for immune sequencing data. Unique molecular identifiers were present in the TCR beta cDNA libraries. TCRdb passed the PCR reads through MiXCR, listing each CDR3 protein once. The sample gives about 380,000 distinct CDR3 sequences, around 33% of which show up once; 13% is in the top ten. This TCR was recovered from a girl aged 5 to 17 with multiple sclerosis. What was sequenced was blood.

The CDR3 reads CASSQTGTAKTQYF. CDR3 coding DNA: TGTGCCAGCAGTCAGACTGGGACAGCGAAGACCCAGTACTTC. The V call is TRBV12-3 or TRBV12-4, the J call TRBJ2-5; 7 bases match TRBD1. CDR3 length: 14 residues. J gave up 6 bases and V 5 bases, and 9 bases lay outside the gene matches.